This entry concerns a single T cell receptor (beta chain). The antigen remains undetermined. The CDR3 is 15 amino acids. CDR1 is SNHLY and CDR2 is FYNNEI in the germline V gene. The V segment lost 7 bases and the J segment 8 bases; nucleotides outside the gene matches: 16. The data were taken from a study of cytomegalovirus exposure and HLA in healthy donors. Overall study results and limits: First-cohort TCR clusters were later found to tend to co-occur in the 120 or so validation repertoires. Rare TCR sequences dominated, though some public TCRs recurred in many donors. In vitro data verified a few CMV-associated chains as specific for CMV antigens.

Sequenced by immunoSEQ multiplex PCR; TCRdb stores in-frame clones only, minus some. Among about 180,000 clones listed, roughly nine tenths were seen once. The V call is TRBV2, the J call TRBJ2-5; 7 nucleotides agree with TRBD1. The sequenced sample was PBMCs. The source is a man aged 18 to 30 in good health and CMV-seropositive. The CDR3 loop is CASNLQGVSLDTQYF. The CDR3 region has the DNA TGTGCCAGCAACCTTCAGGGGGTGTCTCTAGACACCCAGTACTTC.